The 13 T cell receptor beta chains below were found in one sample sequenced in a study of CD8 T cells in Susac syndrome. Random hexamers served to reverse transcribe about 0.45 to 1 ug RNA. Using its own MiXCR run on the immunoSEQ multiplex PCR reads, TCRdb lists one record per CDR3 protein. This sample has tens of thousands of distinct CDR3 sequences; roughly 93% occur once, and the top ten carry 0.4% to 0.65%. The sequenced material came from CD8+ T cells from PBMCs. These receptors all come from a human donor with multiple sclerosis.

CDR3 coding DNA: TGCAGTGCTAACGGCGCTAGCGGGGGGGACGAGCAGTACTTC. This encodes CSANGASGGDEQYF. The chain is built from TRBV20-1 and TRBJ2-7, with 12 nucleotides matching TRBD2. The trim removed 4 bases at V and 5 bases at J, leaving 6 bases unmatched. The germline V gene has CDR1 DFQATT and CDR2 SNEGSKA (reference sequence). This CDR3 has 14 amino acids.

V usage is TRBV2 and J usage is TRBJ1-1; D remains unclear. In germline, CDR1 is SNHLY, CDR2 FYNNEI. V lost 5 bases and J 1 base, leaving 11 bases between the germline ends. The CDR3 loop spans 14 amino acids. The CDR3 spells CASSTPSQNTEAFF. The CDR3 region has the DNA TGTGCCAGCAGTACCCCTTCACAGAACACTGAAGCTTTCTTT.

V and J are TRBV5-1 and TRBJ1-2; no clear D. The germline V gene has CDR1 SGHRS and CDR2 YFSETQ. This CDR3 comprises 16 residues. Trimming left V 3 bases short and J 4 bases short, with 19 bases between. The CDR3 protein is CASSSSEAYVAYGYTF. CDR3 coding DNA: TGCGCCAGCAGCTCGTCAGAGGCGTACGTAGCCTATGGCTACACCTTC.

The chain links TRBV15 to TRBJ2-7; D is perhaps TRBD2 (6 bases). The germline CDR1 and CDR2 sequences are LNHNV and YYDKDF (reference sequence). Trimming took 4 bases from V and 5 from J, leaving 15 bases between them. The CDR3 extends over 14 amino acids. For the CDR3, the DNA is TGTGCCACCAGCATGGGAGGTTTTAGGAACGAGCAGTACTTC. As protein: CATSMGGFRNEQYF. Looking up the rest from reference TRBV15 and TRBJ2-7 gives the full variable domain: DAMVIQNPRYQVTQFGKPVTLSCSQTLNHNVMYWYQQKSSQAPKLLFHYYDKDFNNEADTPDNFQSRRPNTSFCFLDIRSPGLGDTAMYLCATSMGGFRNEQYFGPGTRLTVT.

V usage is TRBV11-2 and J usage is TRBJ2-3; D is possibly TRBD1 (6 bases). V gave up 5 bases and J gave up 5 bases, with 14 bases separating them. Germline V CDR1 and CDR2: SGHAT, FQNNGV. The CDR3 sequence is 14 residues long. CDR3: CASSPMGAEDTQYF. The CDR3 nucleotides are TGTGCCAGCAGCCCGATGGGGGCGGAAGATACGCAGTATTTT.

The CDR3 region is CASSFKQGATEPQHF. CDR3 coding DNA: TGTGCCAGCAGTTTCAAGCAGGGGGCAACAGAGCCCCAGCATTTT. J is TRBJ1-5 and V is TRBV27, with TRBD1 matching 8 bases. This CDR3 is 15 amino acids long. The V segment lost 3 bases and the J segment 8 bases; nucleotides outside the gene matches: 9. Germline CDR1 and CDR2: MNHEY and SMNVEV (reference sequence).

The rearrangement links TRBV25-1 to TRBJ2-2; D is ambiguous. V was shortened by 1 base and J by 6 bases, with 6 bases between the two germline ends. This CDR3 contains 13 residues. CDR1 and CDR2 (germline): MGHDK, SYGVNS. For the CDR3, the DNA is TGTGCCAGCAGTGAATCGGTGGCCGGGGAGCTGTTTTTT. Translated, it gives CASSESVAGELFF.

This sequence joins TRBV6-5 and TRBJ2-7, with D perhaps TRBD1 or TRBD2 (5 bases each). This CDR3 spans 16 amino acids. Looked up from germline, CDR1 is MNHEY and CDR2 is SVGAGI. Trimming removed 2 bases at V and 2 bases at J, with 16 bases between. The DNA of the CDR3 is TGTGCCAGCAGTTACAGTATGGGACGGGTAACCTACGAGCAGTACTTC. Protein sequence: CASSYSMGRVTYEQYF.

Here the CDR3 DNA reads TGCGCCAGCAGCCAGGTTTGGGGTGACTCCTACAATGAGCAGTTCTTC. This encodes CASSQVWGDSYNEQFF. The chain has TRBV4-3 and TRBJ2-1; no firm D call. Germline CDR1 and CDR2: LGHNA and YSLEER. The CDR3 runs to 16 residues. V was cut by 3 bases and J by 0 bases, with 12 bases left in between.

The chain joins TRBV19 to TRBJ2-6; D may match TRBD1 or TRBD2 (5 bases each). The germline gives CDR1 LNHDA, CDR2 SQIVND (reference sequence). The CDR3 totals 16 residues. The V and J ends lost 1 base and 1 base respectively, with 8 bases between them. The CDR3, as DNA: TGTGCCAGTAGTATAGGTTGGGGGTCTGGGGCCAACGTCCTGACTTTC. Its protein product is CASSIGWGSGANVLTF.

This chain links TRBV6-4 with TRBJ2-2; 8 positions agree with TRBD1. The CDR3 sequence is 17 residues long. Germline CDR1 MRHNA, CDR2 SNTAGT. With 2 bases clipped from V and 6 bases from J, the junction kept 11 bases outside the gene matches. The CDR3 region is CASSDTERTGWSGELFF. The CDR3 coding sequence is TGTGCCAGCAGTGACACCGAGAGGACAGGGTGGTCCGGGGAGCTGTTTTTT.

The chain couples TRBV7-2 to TRBJ2-1, with D perhaps TRBD1 (6 bases). The germline V gene encodes CDR1 SGHTA and CDR2 FQGNSA. V lost 3 bases and J lost 7, with 10 bases in between. The CDR3 is made up of 13 amino acids. In DNA, the CDR3 is TGTGCCAGCAGCTTTAGCCAGGGGAATGAGCAGTTCTTC. Its protein is CASSFSQGNEQFF.

The chain has TRBV12-3 or TRBV12-4 and TRBJ1-1; D gene uncertain. The length of the CDR3 is 13 residues. V shed 6 bases and J shed 4 bases, with 12 bases lying between them. For the CDR3, the DNA is TGTGCCAGCAGCCCGGGAGCTCCCACTGAAGCTTTCTTT. This gives the protein CASSPGAPTEAFF.